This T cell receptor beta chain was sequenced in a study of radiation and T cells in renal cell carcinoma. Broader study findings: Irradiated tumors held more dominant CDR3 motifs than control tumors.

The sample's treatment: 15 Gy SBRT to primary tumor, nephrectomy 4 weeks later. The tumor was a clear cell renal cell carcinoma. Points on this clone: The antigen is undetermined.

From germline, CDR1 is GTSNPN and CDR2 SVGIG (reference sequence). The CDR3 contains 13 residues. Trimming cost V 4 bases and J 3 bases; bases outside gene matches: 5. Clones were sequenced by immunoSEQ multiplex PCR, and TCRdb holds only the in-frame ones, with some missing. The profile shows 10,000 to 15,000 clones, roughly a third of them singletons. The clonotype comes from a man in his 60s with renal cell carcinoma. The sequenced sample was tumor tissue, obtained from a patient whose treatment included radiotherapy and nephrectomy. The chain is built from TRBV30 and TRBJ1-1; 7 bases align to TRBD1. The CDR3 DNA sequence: TGTGCCTGGACTCGACAGGGAGACACTGAAGCTTTCTTT. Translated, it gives CAWTRQGDTEAFF.